Listed below are T cell receptor beta chains from one sample, sequenced in a study of T cell responses to AZD1222 COVID-19 vaccine. Clones were read by immunoSEQ multiplex PCR, and TCRdb kept only the in-frame ones, dropping some. The sample shows under 200,000 clones, 80% to 95% of them seen only once. The sample in question was peripheral blood, obtained on day 0 of AZD1222 vaccination. Receptors originate from an adult in good health. CDR3s include the opening cysteine and the closing phenylalanine or tryptophan. The D gene is left open where the match is weak. Clone size appears in some rows only: once, few, many, or a class for an expanded clone.

J,V,D,size,DNA,CDR3
TRBJ2-6,TRBV5-1,.,.,TGCGCCAGCAGCTTCTCTCTCTCTGGGGCCAACGTCCTGACTTTC,CASSFSLSGANVLTF
TRBJ1-5,TRBV18,.,.,TGTGCCAGCTCGCAGGGTGACAATCAGCCCCAGCATTTT,CASSQGDNQPQHF
TRBJ1-3,TRBV6-4,.,.,TGTGCCAGCACTGGGGGTCCTGGAAACACCATATATTTT,CASTGGPGNTIYF
TRBJ2-2,TRBV4-2,TRBD1,.,TGTGCCAGCAGCCAGGACGGACAGGGGGCGAACACCGGGGAGCTGTTTTTT,CASSQDGQGANTGELFF
TRBJ2-1,TRBV19,TRBD2,.,TGTGCCAGTAGTATAGACGGGCGGGAGTTGAATGAGCAGTTCTTC,CASSIDGRELNEQFF
TRBJ1-1,TRBV7-9,TRBD1,once,TGTGCCAGCAGCCCGCGGACAGGGGAGAACACTGAAGCTTTCTTT,CASSPRTGENTEAFF
TRBJ1-5,TRBV19,.,.,TGTGCCAGTAGCAGGCCAAATCAGCCCCAGCATTTT,CASSRPNQPQHF
TRBJ2-1,TRBV29-1,.,.,TGCAGCGTTGAGTCGGGGAGCTCCTACAATGAGCAGTTCTTC,CSVESGSSYNEQFF
TRBJ1-1,TRBV6-5,.,.,TGTGCCAGCAGTTACTCTCCAGGGCGAACTGAAGCTTTCTTT,CASSYSPGRTEAFF
TRBJ1-4,TRBV27,.,.,TGTGCCAGCAGTTTATCGAAAAACAGGTTTGAAAAACTGTTTTTT,CASSLSKNRFEKLFF
TRBJ1-1,TRBV3-1/TRBV3-2,TRBD1,.,TGTGCCAGCAGCCCGCGACAGGGGCGGGTGGGGAACACTGAAGCTTTCTTT,CASSPRQGRVGNTEAFF
TRBJ1-3,TRBV5-1,.,once,TGCGCCAGCAGCTTGGCCGCGGGGGGAGCCGGAAACACCATATATTTT,CASSLAAGGAGNTIYF
TRBJ1-6,TRBV6-4,.,.,TGTGCCAGCAGTTCGGACGGGACATCTCCCCTCCACTTT,CASSSDGTSPLHF
TRBJ1-6,TRBV15,.,.,TGTGCCACCAGCAGAGAGAAAGGGGTAGGGTCACCCCTCCACTTT,CATSREKGVGSPLHF
TRBJ2-3,TRBV6-5,.,.,TGTGCCGTGGGGACTTTAACTAGCACAGATACGCAGTATTTT,CAVGTLTSTDTQYF
TRBJ1-2,TRBV27,.,.,TGTGCCAGCAGTTCCGATCAGGGGATATTCGATGGCTACACCTTC,CASSSDQGIFDGYTF
TRBJ1-2,TRBV14,TRBD1,.,TGTGCCAGCAGCCAAGGGACAGGGGTTGGCTACACCTTC,CASSQGTGVGYTF